This T cell receptor beta chain was sequenced during a study of PD-1 blockade in classical Hodgkin lymphoma. For the study at large: Patients were administered nivolumab (3 mg/kg intravenously) every 2 weeks.

The trim removed 2 bases at V and 5 bases at J, leaving 12 bases unmatched. This CDR3 has 17 residues. The germline gives CDR1 LGHNA, CDR2 YSLEER. Generated by immunoSEQ multiplex PCR, the TCRdb table keeps only in-frame clones and is missing some. Seen here are some 13,000 clones, 84% observed once, and the top ten hold approximately 24%. Study-wide results and caveats: A reduction in baseline TCR diversity was reportedly seen in newly diagnosed patients relative to healthy donors. While CD8+ TCR diversity did not rise significantly by C4D1, CD4+ TCR diversity did. Patients newly diagnosed and complete responders had comparable baseline diversity.

All the patients suffered relapse after autologous stem cell transplantation, and brentuximab vedotin exposure differed. In the case of this clone: Its antigen is unknown.

The specimen was peripheral blood mononuclear cells (PBMCs), collected at baseline. This TCR derives from a human donor with classical Hodgkin lymphoma. The rearrangement uses TRBV4-3 and TRBJ2-7, with 10 nucleotides matching TRBD1. This CDR3 is CASSQTTHPGTGDEQYF. The CDR3 nucleotides are TGCGCCAGCAGCCAAACAACTCACCCCGGGACAGGGGACGAGCAGTACTTC.